This T cell receptor (beta chain) was profiled in a study of blood T cell repertoires in COVID-19. As for the study in general: Material from acute and convalescent COVID-19 was sourced from the United States, Italy and Spain.

CDR3 length equals 15 residues. With 4 bases clipped from V and 4 bases from J, the junction kept 11 bases outside the gene matches. Germline CDR1 and CDR2: SGHRS and YFSETQ. Participants came from 24 US areas, aged roughly 18 to 89 years. Using immunoSEQ multiplex PCR, the repertoire was profiled, and TCRdb retains in-frame clones only, with some absent. The repertoire holds about 400,000 clones, with around 92% as singletons. The chain has TRBV5-1 and TRBJ2-7; 7 nucleotides align to TRBD1. The specimen sequenced was PBMCs or T cells enriched from blood (not recorded which). The clonotype was recovered from a woman in her twenties or thirties who had recovered from COVID-19. The CDR3 reads CASSPGWDRDYEQYF. In DNA form, the CDR3 reads TGCGCCAGCAGCCCGGGGTGGGACAGAGATTACGAGCAGTACTTC.